This T cell receptor (beta chain) appears in the sequencing data of a study of CXCR3-negative and CXCR3-positive naive CD8 T cells. The study's findings and limits: Comparison of naive cells showed more hydrophobic TRB CDR3s in CXCR3-positive than in CXCR3-negative naive cells. Naive subsets did not differ in surface CD5, and the authors estimated TCR strength using properties of the TRB CDR3. Both naive subsets had comparably high diversity; memory CD8+ cells much lower. TRBV-TRBJ usage was alike in naive CXCR3-negative and CXCR3-positive cells but differed in memory cells.

CDR3 length: 15 amino acids. CDR1 and CDR2 from the germline V gene are LGHNA and YNFKEQ. The authors prepared UMI-labeled TRB cDNA libraries by 5' RACE. Reanalyzing the 5' RACE reads, TCRdb keeps one entry per CDR3 protein, without DNA. This table lists roughly 120,000 distinct CDR3 sequences. As to this clonotype: What it binds is not known.

The TCR comes from a human donor in good health. Some clones in this sample may be carry-over from other donors' samples. J is TRBJ1-1 and V is TRBV4-2; the TCRdb call, TRBD1, lacks DNA for checking. Sample: naive CXCR3+ CD8+ T cells from blood. Subset given: CD45RO-CCR7+CD27+CD95- naive CD8+ T cells expressing CXCR3 (TNR3+). CDR3 residues: CASSPHPGGNTEAFF.